Presented here are 14 T cell receptor beta chains from one specimen sequenced in a study of T-cell reconstitution after alpha-beta-depleted transplantation in children. Preparation of the TCRbeta library was carried out with unique molecular identifiers. TCRdb passed the PCR reads through MiXCR, listing each CDR3 protein once. The sample includes some 640,000 distinct CDR3 sequences, 15% to 20% of them seen just once. This sample comprised PBMCs from the stem cell graft donor, obtained from the stem cell graft. Receptors originate from a human donor who donated a stem cell graft to a child with acute myeloid leukemia.

J is TRBJ2-3 and V is TRBV7-9, with TRBD2 matching 11 bases. There are 16 residues in the CDR3. V lost 5 bases, J lost 0 bases, and 4 bases stayed unmatched. CDR1 and CDR2 (germline): SEHNR, FQNEAQ (reference sequence). The CDR3 spells CASSRSGGASTDTQYF. CDR3 sequence (DNA): TGTGCCAGCAGCCGTAGCGGGGGGGCTAGCACAGATACGCAGTATTTT.

The rearrangement joins TRBV4-1 to TRBJ2-5, with D possibly matching TRBD2 (6 bases). Trimming removed 0 bases from V and 8 bases from J, with 16 bases in between. The CDR3 is made up of 15 amino acids. CDR1 is MGHRA, CDR2 YSYEKL, per germline. The CDR3 nucleotides read TGCGCCAGCAGCCAAGATGGGGGGAACCAGAATACCCAGTACTTC. Translated, it gives CASSQDGGNQNTQYF.

This clonotype was recorded at least ten times. The V and J genes are TRBV20-1 and TRBJ2-5, with TRBD2 as a possible D gene (7 bases). Deletions cut 0 bases from V and 5 bases from J, with 19 bases between. This CDR3 contains 16 residues. Germline V CDR1 and CDR2: DFQATT, SNEGSKA (reference sequence). The CDR3 is CSARDASRGAGETQYF. The CDR3 nucleotides read TGCAGTGCTAGAGATGCGTCCCGGGGGGCTGGGGAGACCCAGTACTTC.

The chain employs TRBV12-3 or TRBV12-4 and TRBJ2-2, with 12 bases lining up with TRBD2. Trimming at V came to 8 bases and at J to 5 bases, leaving 12 bases not matched to a gene. CDR3 length: 17 amino acids. The CDR3 coding sequence is TGTGCCAGCGCCTGGAGACTAGCGGGGGCCGGGACCGGGGAGCTGTTTTTT. Its translation is CASAWRLAGAGTGELFF.

The chain uses TRBV6-2 or TRBV6-3 and TRBJ1-6; tentative D call: TRBD1 (6 bases). The CDR3 contains 17 residues. V lost 0 bases and J lost 10, with 19 bases in between. The germline CDR1 and CDR2 sequences are MNHEY and SVGEGT. The CDR3 sequence is CASSYSRGTMGDSPLHF. As DNA, the CDR3 is TGTGCCAGCAGTTACTCGCGGGGGACAATGGGAGACTCACCCCTCCACTTT.

This clonotype was seen a handful of times. This chain uses TRBV7-9 with TRBJ2-1; 7 bases map to TRBD2. This CDR3 contains 17 residues. Looked up from germline, CDR1 is SEHNR and CDR2 is FQNEAQ (reference sequence). Germline trimming cut 6 bases from V and 0 bases from J; bases unmatched to any gene: 11. The CDR3 region is CASSWVGGTSSYNEQFF. CDR3 nucleotide sequence: TGTGCCAGCAGTTGGGTGGGAGGGACGAGCTCCTACAATGAGCAGTTCTTC.

V and J are TRBV12-3 or TRBV12-4 and TRBJ2-3; 10 bases are a match to TRBD1. Trimming at V came to 5 bases and at J to 0 bases, leaving 11 bases not matched to a gene. The CDR3 totals 18 residues. CDR3 in amino acids: CASSRPLRDRGSTDTQYF. The CDR3, as DNA: TGTGCCAGCAGTCGACCGCTCCGGGACAGGGGAAGCACAGATACGCAGTATTTT.

This sequence joins TRBV2 and TRBJ1-4; D unresolved. The CDR3 sequence is 11 residues long. Per germline, CDR1 SNHLY and CDR2 FYNNEI. The V end lost 3 bases, the J end lost 8 bases, and 4 bases lay between the germline ends. The CDR3 DNA is TGTGCCAGCAGTGAGAGGGAAAAACTGTTTTTT. Translated: CASSEREKLFF.

This clonotype was counted ten times or more. The V and J genes are TRBV20-1 and TRBJ2-1, with 13 nucleotides matching TRBD2. CDR1 is DFQATT and CDR2 is SNEGSKA in the germline V gene (reference sequence). The CDR3 is 18 amino acids. The V segment lost 0 bases and the J segment 3 bases; nucleotides outside the gene matches: 8. The CDR3 reads CSARDGTSGGAVYNEQFF. CDR3 DNA sequence: TGCAGTGCTAGAGATGGCACTAGCGGGGGGGCGGTCTACAATGAGCAGTTCTTC.

The chain employs TRBV7-8 and TRBJ1-1; TRBD1 agrees at 7 bases. V lost 11 bases to trimming and J lost 1 base; unmatched junction nucleotides: 7. Germline V CDR1 and CDR2: SGHVS, FQNEAQ. The CDR3 has 13 residues. Written as DNA, the CDR3 is TGTGCCGCCCAGGGGGACCCGAACACTGAAGCTTTCTTT. Translated, it gives CAAQGDPNTEAFF.

This clonotype was seen only once. The CDR3 loop reads CASRGTGGEENIQYF. For the CDR3, the DNA is TGTGCCAGCAGAGGGACAGGGGGCGAGGAAAACATTCAGTACTTC. The chain has TRBV7-9 and TRBJ2-4; 12 nucleotides match TRBD1. The germline CDR1 and CDR2 sequences are SEHNR and FQNEAQ (reference sequence). This CDR3 spans 15 amino acids. The V gene end was trimmed by 6 bases and the J gene end by 5 bases; junction bases not matched to a gene: 5.

This clonotype was seen only a few times. The rearrangement links TRBV29-1 to TRBJ1-2; D is possibly TRBD1 (5 bases). The CDR3 consists of 16 residues. The V end was cut by 0 bases, the J end by 4 bases, with 18 bases between. The germline V gene has CDR1 SQVTM and CDR2 ANQGSEA. The CDR3 region has the DNA TGCAGCGTTGAAGACCCCCGGGGGTTTCTGGGCTATGGCTACACCTTC. Protein: CSVEDPRGFLGYGYTF.

The chain recombines TRBV7-9 with TRBJ1-1; 8 nucleotides match TRBD1. This CDR3 spans 15 amino acids. CDR1 is SEHNR and CDR2 is FQNEAQ in the germline V gene (reference sequence). V dropped 5 bases and J dropped 4; count of bases not matched to a gene: 9. The CDR3 nucleotides are TGTGCCAGCAGCCCAGGGGGCAGGGGGGGCACTGAAGCTTTCTTT. It translates to CASSPGGRGGTEAFF.

The genes are TRBV7-2 and TRBJ2-3, with 10 bases fitting TRBD2. The CDR3 consists of 16 residues. Germline V gives CDR1 SGHTA, CDR2 FQGNSA. V lost 6 bases, J lost 4 bases, and 10 bases stayed unmatched. The DNA for the CDR3 is TGTGCCAGCAGTGCGAGAAGCGGGGGGGCGTCAGATACGCAGTATTTT. Translating it yields CASSARSGGASDTQYF.